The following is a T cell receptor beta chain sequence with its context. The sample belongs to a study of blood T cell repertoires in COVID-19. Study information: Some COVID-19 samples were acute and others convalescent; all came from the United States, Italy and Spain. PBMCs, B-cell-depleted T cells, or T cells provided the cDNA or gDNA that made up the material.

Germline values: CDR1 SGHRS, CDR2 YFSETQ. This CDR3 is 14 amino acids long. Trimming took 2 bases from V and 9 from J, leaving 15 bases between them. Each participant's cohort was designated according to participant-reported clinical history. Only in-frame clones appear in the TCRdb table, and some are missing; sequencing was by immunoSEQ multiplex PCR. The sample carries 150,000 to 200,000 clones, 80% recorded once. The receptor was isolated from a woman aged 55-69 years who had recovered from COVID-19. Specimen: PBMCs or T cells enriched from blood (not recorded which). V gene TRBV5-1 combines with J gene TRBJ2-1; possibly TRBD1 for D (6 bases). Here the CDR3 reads CASSLGQRAGEQFF. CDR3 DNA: TGCGCCAGCAGCTTAGGACAGAGGGCCGGTGAGCAGTTCTTC. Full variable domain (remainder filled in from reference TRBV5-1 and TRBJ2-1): KAGVTQTPRYLIKTRGQQVTLSCSPISGHRSVSWYQQTPGQGLQFLFEYFSETQRNKGNFPGRFSGRQFSNSRSEMNVSTLELGDSALYLCASSLGQRAGEQFFGPGTRLTVL.